The 10 T cell receptor beta chains in this list originate from one sample, sequenced in a study of blood T cells in healthy people across ages. Then a second PCR, running about 6 to 12 cycles, was carried out with a sample-barcoded 5' primer and a J-beta primer mix. MiXCR, applied by TCRdb to the 5' RACE reads, yields one record per CDR3 protein. The table shows fewer than 800,000 distinct CDR3 sequences, with around 45% occurring only once. Sequencing input: blood. These receptors all come from a woman aged 55-70 years in good health.

This clonotype has ten or more counts. The chain joins TRBV7-2 to TRBJ2-1; D is unresolved. V was cut by 3 bases and J by 7 bases, with 4 bases left in between. Germline V gene data show CDR1 as SGHTA and CDR2 as FQGNSA. This CDR3 has 11 amino acids. CDR3 coding DNA: TGTGCCAGCAGCTTGATGAATGAGCAGTTCTTC. Its translation: CASSLMNEQFF. The variable domain in full, with the rest retrieved from reference TRBV7-2 and TRBJ2-1, is GAGVSQSPSNKVTEKGKDVELRCDPISGHTALYWYRQSLGQGLEFLIYFQGNSAPDKSGLPSDRFSAERTGGSVSTLTIQRTQQEDSAVYLCASSLMNEQFFGPGTRLTVL.

This clonotype was picked up a small number of times. The rearrangement joins TRBV29-1 to TRBJ2-7; D tentatively fits TRBD1 or TRBD2 (5 bases each). Judging by the DNA end, TRBJ2-5 fits better; the J call may be wrong. The CDR3 runs to 14 residues. CDR1 is SQVTM, CDR2 ANQGSEA, per germline. CDR3 in DNA: TGCAGCGTTGAGGGGACCCACTTCGGGGAGACCCAGTACTTC. This sequence encodes CSVEGTHFGETQYF.

The J gene is TRBJ1-4, the V gene TRBV4-3; possibly TRBD1 for D (5 bases). Trimming stripped 1 base from V and 1 base from J, with 7 bases between. The CDR3 spans 15 residues. Germline lookup yields CDR1 LGHNA and CDR2 YSLEER. The CDR3 nucleotides read TGCGCCAGCAGCCAAGCTGACAGAACTAATGAAAAACTGTTTTTT. The encoded protein is CASSQADRTNEKLFF.

This chain joins TRBV20-1 and TRBJ1-1; the D gene is possibly TRBD1 (5 bases). The CDR3 is 13 residues long. The V gene's germline CDR1 is DFQATT and CDR2 SNEGSKA (reference sequence). V dropped 3 bases and J dropped 1 base, with 9 bases sitting between them. The CDR3, as DNA: TGCAGTGCTAGGGGGGTTGGGAACACTGAAGCTTTCTTT. This translates into CSARGVGNTEAFF.

This chain links TRBV5-8 with TRBJ2-1; 9 bases align to TRBD2. The CDR3 spans 16 residues. The germline CDR1 and CDR2 sequences are SGHTS and YDEGEE. The trim removed 2 bases at V and 6 bases at J, leaving 9 bases unmatched. The CDR3 here is CASSFRGPAGGNEQFF. The CDR3 DNA follows: TGTGCCAGCAGCTTCCGGGGACCAGCGGGAGGCAATGAGCAGTTCTTC.

This clonotype was counted ten times or more. This chain uses TRBV20-1 with TRBJ2-1, with D tentatively TRBD2 (5 bases). Gene TRBJ2-7 matches the end of the DNA better, so the J call may be wrong. Per germline, CDR1 DFQATT and CDR2 SNEGSKA (reference sequence). The CDR3 totals 16 residues. This CDR3 reads CSARELVATSYNEQYF. The CDR3 DNA reads as TGCAGTGCTAGAGAACTAGTCGCTACCTCCTACAATGAGCAGTACTTC.

This clonotype appeared a few times. This chain connects TRBV6-2 or TRBV6-3 to TRBJ2-7; 7 positions match TRBD2. V shed 2 bases and J 5 bases; nucleotides not matched to a gene: 15. The CDR3 has 17 residues. Germline values: CDR1 MNHEY, CDR2 SVGEGT. The CDR3 DNA is TGTGCCAGCAGTTACGGGGATACTAGCGATCCTTATGACGAGCAGTACTTC. The encoded protein is CASSYGDTSDPYDEQYF.

The table lists this clonotype with a few counts. This chain uses TRBV7-2 with TRBJ2-7; D unresolved. The germline V gene has CDR1 SGHTA and CDR2 FQGNSA. The CDR3 has 12 amino acids. V was shortened by 3 bases and J by 1 base, with 4 bases between the two germline ends. CDR3 nucleotides: TGTGCCAGCAGCTTTTGGTCCTACGAGCAGTACTTC. Residues: CASSFWSYEQYF. The full variable domain, with the rest looked up from reference TRBV7-2 and TRBJ2-7, is GAGVSQSPSNKVTEKGKDVELRCDPISGHTALYWYRQSLGQGLEFLIYFQGNSAPDKSGLPSDRFSAERTGGSVSTLTIQRTQQEDSAVYLCASSFWSYEQYFGPGTRLTVT.

The chain uses TRBV7-2 and TRBJ1-1, with a possible D match to TRBD1 (5 bases). The CDR3 is 14 amino acids. The V and J ends lost 7 bases and 5 bases respectively, with 17 bases between them. Germline values: CDR1 SGHTA, CDR2 FQGNSA. The CDR3 bases are TGTGCCAGCAAACAAACCGGGGCGGGAACTGAAGCTTTCTTT. Amino acid sequence: CASKQTGAGTEAFF.

This clonotype was detected a few times. The J gene is TRBJ2-3, the V gene TRBV7-2; 7 nucleotides agree with TRBD2. CDR1 and CDR2 from the germline V gene are SGHTA and FQGNSA. The CDR3 has 14 amino acids. Trimming cost V 4 bases and J 5 bases; bases outside gene matches: 6. DNA for the CDR3: TGTGCCAGCAGCTCGCGATGGGGGGGAGATACGCAGTATTTT. Protein: CASSSRWGGDTQYF.